This T cell receptor beta chain was observed in a study of cytomegalovirus exposure and HLA in healthy donors. Study conclusions and caveats: V- and J-gene trimming in TCR beta was tied to a missense DCLRE1C variant by an analysis performed later.

PCR involved 60 Vbeta and 13 Jbeta primers. Generated by immunoSEQ multiplex PCR, the TCRdb table keeps only in-frame clones and is missing some. The sample contains about 190,000 clones, 70% to 75% of which appear only once. With respect to this clone: What it binds is not known.

Sequenced sample: PBMCs. This clonotype originated in a woman in her twenties or thirties in good health and CMV-seropositive.

As DNA, the CDR3 is TGTGCCAGCAGCCCCCTAGCGGGATCGGGGGAGACCCAGTACTTC. Residues: CASSPLAGSGETQYF. The genes are TRBV6-5 and TRBJ2-5, with TRBD2 identical over 9 bases. V shed 6 bases and J 5 bases; nucleotides not matched to a gene: 10. CDR3 length equals 15 residues. CDR1 is MNHEY and CDR2 is SVGAGI in the germline V gene.